This T cell receptor (beta chain) was sequenced in a study of OX40 agonist ivuxolimab in advanced cancers. Study context: Patients received the agonistic anti-OX40 (CD134) antibody ivuxolimab. Patients enrolled in dose escalation were diagnosed with hepatocellular carcinoma, melanoma, renal cell or head and neck cancer.

Trimming cost V 6 bases and J 7 bases; bases outside gene matches: 0. CDR1 is MGHDK and CDR2 is SYGVNS in the germline V gene. The CDR3 is 11 residues long. Study conclusions and caveats: Relative to CD4+ cells, CD8+ T cells on average had more expanded clones.

Generated by immunoSEQ multiplex PCR, the TCRdb table keeps only in-frame clones and is missing some. The sample yields around 76,000 clones, 85% to 95% seen once. Points on this clone: Its antigen is not identified.

The rearrangement links TRBV25-1 to TRBJ2-7; TRBD2 matches at 10 bases. This receptor was identified in an adult with an advanced solid tumor such as melanoma, head and neck, liver or kidney cancer. Sequenced material: CD4+ or CD8+ T cells sorted from blood, taken in a trial of the OX40 agonist ivuxolimab. In DNA form, the CDR3 reads TGTGCCAGCAGACTAGCGGGGGAGCAGTACTTC. The encoded protein is CASRLAGEQYF.